The TCR beta chain described here comes from a study of blood T cell repertoires in COVID-19. Study details: Sites across the United States, Italy and Spain contributed samples from acute and convalescent COVID-19. The cDNA or gDNA used as material had been derived from T cells, B-cell-depleted T cells, or PBMCs.

In the authors' methods: From reference gene primer amplification, estimates of nucleated cell counts were derived. This table comes from immunoSEQ multiplex PCR, and its TCRdb copy is limited to in-frame clones, with some not included. That table is the source of V, J and clone size, and D and trimming were worked out from the DNA. The sample has about 22,000 clones, more than 85% seen once. There are 13 residues in the CDR3. With 6 bases clipped from V and 4 bases from J, the junction kept 1 base outside the gene matches. Germline-derived CDR1 and CDR2 are SNHLY and FYNNEI. The V call is TRBV2, the J call TRBJ1-5; 9 positions match TRBD1. The specimen was peripheral blood. The receptor was isolated from a woman between 70 and 85 years old with active COVID-19. CDR3 sequence (DNA): TGTGCCAGCAGAGGACAGGGGAATCAGCCCCAGCATTTT. Translating gives CASRGQGNQPQHF.